These T cell receptor beta chains were read from a single sample in a study of CD8+ T cells in alopecia areata. Clones were read by immunoSEQ multiplex PCR, and TCRdb kept only the in-frame ones, dropping some. This sample has 100,000 to 120,000 clones, with roughly 56% found just once. The source material was CD4+ T cells sorted from blood, sampled at week 24, from a patient treated with tofacitinib. The receptor set was obtained from a human donor with alopecia areata. The CDR3 runs from the conserved cysteine through the conserved F or W. The D gene is left open where the match is weak. Size is omitted from some rows. Given values are once, few, many or a class for expanded clones.

J gene	clone size	D gene	V gene	CDR3 DNA	CDR3 protein
TRBJ1-2	few	NA	TRBV5-4	TGTGCCAGCAGCTTGGAGAACTATGGCTACACCTTC	CASSLENYGYTF
TRBJ1-5	NA	NA	TRBV5-1	TGCGCCAGCAGCCTGGGGGACTATCAGCCCCAGCATTTT	CASSLGDYQPQHF
TRBJ1-2	NA	NA	TRBV5-4	TGTGCCAGCAGCTCTCCCAGGGGAAACTATGGCTACACCTTC	CASSSPRGNYGYTF
TRBJ2-4	NA	NA	TRBV13	TGTGCCAGCAGCTTGACCGGGAACAAAAACATTCAGTACTTC	CASSLTGNKNIQYF
TRBJ2-2	NA	TRBD1	TRBV23-1	TGCGCCAGCGGTTACCGGGACAGAGACACCGGGGAGCTGTTTTTT	CASGYRDRDTGELFF
TRBJ1-1	NA	NA	TRBV6-5	TGTGCCAGCAGTGGGGATTTCACTGAAGCTTTCTTT	CASSGDFTEAFF
TRBJ2-4	few	NA	TRBV20-1	TGCAGTGGGAAGGACAAGAACATTCAGTACTTC	CSGKDKNIQYF
TRBJ1-1	NA	NA	TRBV15	TGTGCCACCAGCAGAGTAGACAGGTCTGACACTGAAGCTTTCTTT	CATSRVDRSDTEAFF
TRBJ1-1	NA	TRBD1	TRBV2	TGTGCCAGCAGTGAGGGACAGGTCGCTGAAGCTTTCTTT	CASSEGQVAEAFF
TRBJ2-7	NA	NA	TRBV5-1	TGCGCCAGCAGCCCTGTCGGGAACGAGCAGTACTTC	CASSPVGNEQYF
TRBJ1-6	few	NA	TRBV6-5	TGTGCCAGCAGTTACTCGGGTTCACCCCTCCACTTT	CASSYSGSPLHF
TRBJ2-7	few	TRBD1	TRBV29-1	TGCAGCGTTGAAGATCTAGGGACAGGGACCTACGAGCAGTACTTC	CSVEDLGTGTYEQYF
TRBJ2-2	few	NA	TRBV29-1	TGCAGCGTTGTCCACACGAACACCGGGGAGCTGTTTTTT	CSVVHTNTGELFF
TRBJ1-2	few	NA	TRBV29-1	TGCAGCGCCAAAGGGATCTATGGCTACACCTTC	CSAKGIYGYTF
TRBJ2-5	NA	NA	TRBV2	TGTGCCAGCAAACGGGCGGGAGAGACCCAGTACTTC	CASKRAGETQYF
TRBJ1-1	NA	TRBD1	TRBV5-1	TGCGCCAGCAGCCATCAACAGGGGCAAACTGAAGCTTTCTTT	CASSHQQGQTEAFF
TRBJ2-5	NA	NA	TRBV7-6	TGTGCCAGCAGCTCCGCCGTTGTCCAGTACTTC	CASSSAVVQYF
TRBJ1-1	NA	NA	TRBV6-1	TGTGCCAGCATTAAGAACACTGAAGCTTTCTTT	CASIKNTEAFF
TRBJ2-1	NA	NA	TRBV5-4	TGTGCCAGCAGCTTGGGGGGACACGACAATGAGCAGTTCTTC	CASSLGGHDNEQFF
TRBJ1-5	few	TRBD1	TRBV4-3	TGCGCCAGCAGCCTCGATTTGACAGGGCAACAGCCCCAGCATTTT	CASSLDLTGQQPQHF
TRBJ1-2	NA	TRBD1	TRBV6-5	TGTGCCACCGGGGACAGGGGAGACTATGGCTACACCTTC	CATGDRGDYGYTF
TRBJ2-3	NA	TRBD1	TRBV5-4	TGTGCCAGCAGCCGAGGGATAGACAGGGGCCCCACAGATACGCAGTATTTT	CASSRGIDRGPTDTQYF
TRBJ1-1	NA	NA	TRBV5-4	TGTGCCAGCAGCCTAATAGGGGCGTATAACACTGAAGCTTTCTTT	CASSLIGAYNTEAFF
TRBJ2-5	NA	TRBD2	TRBV19	TGTGCCAGTAGTAGCCCCCCTAGCGGGGCGGAGACCCAGTACTTC	CASSSPPSGAETQYF
TRBJ2-1	NA	NA	TRBV5-4	TGTGCCAGCAGCCGTACCACCGGGACACCAGTGTTCTTC	CASSRTTGTPVFF
TRBJ1-5	NA	NA	TRBV19	TGTGCCAGTAGTATGAGGGCCCGCCAGCCCCAGCATTTT	CASSMRARQPQHF
TRBJ2-5	NA	TRBD1	TRBV5-4	TGTGCCAGCAGCCTCAGGACAGGTCAAGAGACCCAGTACTTC	CASSLRTGQETQYF
TRBJ1-6	NA	TRBD1	TRBV7-9	TGTGCCAGCAGCCCCGGGACAGGGGAAGGATCACCCCTCCACTTT	CASSPGTGEGSPLHF
TRBJ2-5	NA	NA	TRBV29-1	TGCAGCGTTGCTAGGGGGGGCCAGGAGACCCAGTACTTC	CSVARGGQETQYF
TRBJ2-2	few	NA	TRBV20-1	TGCAGTGCAGGGTCCACCGGGGAGCTGTTTTTT	CSAGSTGELFF
TRBJ2-7	NA	TRBD2	TRBV5-1	TGCGCCAGCAGCCCTAGCGGGGACAGACTCACCGAGCAGTACTTC	CASSPSGDRLTEQYF
TRBJ2-5	NA	NA	TRBV5-1	TGCGCCAGCAGCTTGGTCGGCTCAGAGACCCAGTACTTC	CASSLVGSETQYF
TRBJ2-7	few	TRBD1	TRBV18	TGTGCCAGCTCACCCGGGACAGGGACGAGGGAGCAGTACTTC	CASSPGTGTREQYF
TRBJ2-1	NA	NA	TRBV9	TGTGCCAGCAGCGTAGAAGGTTTCTACAATGAGCAGTTCTTC	CASSVEGFYNEQFF
TRBJ2-3	NA	TRBD2	TRBV4-1	TGCGCCAGCAGCCAGACGAGACTAGCGGGGGGCCCCACAGATACGCAGTATTTT	CASSQTRLAGGPTDTQYF
TRBJ2-1	once	TRBD2	TRBV6-5	TGTGCCAGTACTGGCGGGACTAGCGGCTACAATGAGCAGTTCTTC	CASTGGTSGYNEQFF
TRBJ2-5	NA	NA	TRBV5-1	TGCGCCAGCAGCCGGATTGGGACCGAGACCCAGTACTTC	CASSRIGTETQYF
TRBJ2-2	NA	TRBD1	TRBV7-2	TGTGCCAGTTTACGGGACAGGGGAACCGGGGAGCTGTTTTTT	CASLRDRGTGELFF
TRBJ1-2	NA	TRBD1	TRBV30	TGTGCCTGGAGGGGACAGGGCGTAGGCTATGGCTACACCTTC	CAWRGQGVGYGYTF
TRBJ2-2	NA	NA	TRBV30	TGTGCCTGGAGTGTACACGGGACACCGAACACCGGGGAGCTGTTTTTT	CAWSVHGTPNTGELFF
TRBJ2-7	few	TRBD1	TRBV5-6	TGTGCCAGCAGCTTGGTGTCGAGGGGGCGTCCCCGGGAGCAGTACTTC	CASSLVSRGRPREQYF
TRBJ2-2	NA	NA	TRBV27	TGTGCCAGCAGAGGGTTAGACAGGAGGAACACCGGGGAGCTGTTTTTT	CASRGLDRRNTGELFF
TRBJ2-3	NA	TRBD1	TRBV10-3	TGTGCCATCAGCGAGACAGGGCCAGATACGCAGTATTTT	CAISETGPDTQYF
TRBJ2-6	NA	NA	TRBV5-1	TGCGCCAGCAGCTTGGCCGGGGCCAACGTCCTGACTTTC	CASSLAGANVLTF
TRBJ2-5	NA	NA	TRBV11-1	TGTGCCAGCAGCTTGTTGGTTAGCGTCGAGACCCAGTACTTC	CASSLLVSVETQYF
TRBJ1-2	NA	NA	TRBV5-1	TGCGCCAGCAGCTTGGGCGACAGAAACTATGGCTACACCTTC	CASSLGDRNYGYTF
TRBJ2-5	NA	NA	TRBV5-1	TGCGCCAGCAGCTTGACACTAGCTCCGCAAGAGACCCAGTACTTC	CASSLTLAPQETQYF
TRBJ1-4	once	NA	TRBV29-1	TGCAGCGTTGACTTTGGCAGTAATGAAAAACTGTTTTTT	CSVDFGSNEKLFF
TRBJ2-5	few	NA	TRBV7-2	TGTGCCAGCAGCTTAGCGTCTCAAGAGACCCAGTACTTC	CASSLASQETQYF
TRBJ1-1	NA	NA	TRBV27	TGTGCCAGCAGTTTGCAGGGGAGGCGGAACACTGAAGCTTTCTTT	CASSLQGRRNTEAFF
TRBJ1-2	few	NA	TRBV7-9	TGTGCCAGCAGCGGAGACAGCGATCGAGGCGGCTACACCTTC	CASSGDSDRGGYTF
TRBJ2-1	few	NA	TRBV30	TGTGCCTGGAGTAAAAACAATGAGCAGTTCTTC	CAWSKNNEQFF
TRBJ1-1	NA	NA	TRBV30	TGTGCCTGGAGTGCTGGGGACACTGAAGCTTTCTTT	CAWSAGDTEAFF